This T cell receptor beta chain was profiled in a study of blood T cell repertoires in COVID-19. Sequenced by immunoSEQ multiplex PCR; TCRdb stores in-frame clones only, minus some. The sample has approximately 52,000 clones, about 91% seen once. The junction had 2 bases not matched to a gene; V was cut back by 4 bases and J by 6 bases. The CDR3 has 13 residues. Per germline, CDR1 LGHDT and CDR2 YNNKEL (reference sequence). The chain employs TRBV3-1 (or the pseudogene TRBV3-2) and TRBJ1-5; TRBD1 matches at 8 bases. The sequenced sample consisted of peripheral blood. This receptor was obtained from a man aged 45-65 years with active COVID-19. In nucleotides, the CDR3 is TGTGCCAGCAGCCGACAGGGGAGTCAGCCCCAGCATTTT. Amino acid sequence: CASSRQGSQPQHF.